The clone carrying this T cell receptor (beta chain) was observed once. The data are from a study of blood T cell repertoires in COVID-19. Libraries were prepared by immunoSEQ multiplex PCR; TCRdb keeps only in-frame clonotypes and omits some of them. The top ten hold about 1.2% of the sample, which has about 400,000 clones, about 89% seen once. This CDR3 is built from 14 residues. Trimming left V 4 bases short and J 5 bases short, with 14 bases between. Germline loops: CDR1 PRHDT, CDR2 FYEKMQ (reference sequence). The TCR originated in a man in his forties with acute or convalescent COVID-19. This chain links TRBV13 with TRBJ2-5, with D possibly matching TRBD1 (6 bases). Sequenced input: peripheral blood. Written as DNA, the CDR3 is TGTGCCAGCAGCTATTCAGACAGGCGGGAGACCCAGTACTTC. Translating it yields CASSYSDRRETQYF.